A selection of T cell receptor beta chains follows, all from one sample in a study of blood T cell repertoires in COVID-19. The protocol was immunoSEQ multiplex PCR, while the TCRdb copy is restricted to in-frame clones and leaves out a portion. The data show approximately 250,000 clones, around 84% seen once. What was sequenced was PBMCs or T cells enriched from blood (not recorded which). These receptors were taken from a young man with acute COVID-19. Both conserved end residues are part of each CDR3. The D gene is left open where the match is weak.

TRBJ1-2	-	TRBV28	CASSPSLRTDNYGYTF
TRBJ2-5	-	TRBV5-6	CASSLFRETQYF
TRBJ2-2	-	TRBV19	CASSMSDGNTGELFF
TRBJ1-4	TRBD1	TRBV7-2	CASSYNRGLNEKLFF
TRBJ2-5	TRBD2	TRBV28	CASSIRLAGGLKETQYF
TRBJ2-5	TRBD1	TRBV30	CAWRAGGGETQYF
TRBJ1-1	-	TRBV7-9	CASSIYPKTEAFF
TRBJ1-3	-	TRBV4-3	CASSPTTGPRNTIYF
TRBJ1-2	TRBD1	TRBV6-5	CASSNHRGPKYGYTF
TRBJ2-1	TRBD2	TRBV5-1	CASGILAGGNNEQFF
TRBJ1-6	-	TRBV6-5	CASSNNRVYNSPLHF
TRBJ1-3	-	TRBV27	CASSLVGGGANSGNTIYF